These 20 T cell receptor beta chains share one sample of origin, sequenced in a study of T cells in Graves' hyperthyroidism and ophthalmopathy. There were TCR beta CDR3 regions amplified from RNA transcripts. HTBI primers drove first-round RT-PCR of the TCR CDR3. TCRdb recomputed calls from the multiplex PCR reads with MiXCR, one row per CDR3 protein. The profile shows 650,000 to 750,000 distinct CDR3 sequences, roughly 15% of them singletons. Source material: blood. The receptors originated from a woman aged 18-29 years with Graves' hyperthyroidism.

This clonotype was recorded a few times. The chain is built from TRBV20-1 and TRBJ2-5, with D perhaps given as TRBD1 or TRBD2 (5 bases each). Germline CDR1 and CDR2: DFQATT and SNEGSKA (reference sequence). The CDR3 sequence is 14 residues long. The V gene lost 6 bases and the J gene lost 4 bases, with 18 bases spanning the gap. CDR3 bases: TGCAGTGCCAGACGGGGCCGAAGGGGAGAGACCCAGTACTTC. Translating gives CSARRGRRGETQYF.

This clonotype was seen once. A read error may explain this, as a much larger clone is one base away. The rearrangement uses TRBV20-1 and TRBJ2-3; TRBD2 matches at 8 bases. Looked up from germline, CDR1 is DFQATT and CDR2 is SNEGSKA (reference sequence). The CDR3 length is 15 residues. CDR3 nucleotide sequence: TGCAGTGCTAGAGGTACTAGCGGTAGCACAGATGCGCAGTATTTT. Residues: CSARGTSGSTDAQYF.

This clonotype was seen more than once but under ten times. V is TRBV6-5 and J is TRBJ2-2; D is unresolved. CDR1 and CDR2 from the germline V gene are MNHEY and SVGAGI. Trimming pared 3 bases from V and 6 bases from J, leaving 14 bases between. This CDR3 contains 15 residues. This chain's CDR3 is CASSYGVARPGELFF. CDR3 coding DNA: TGTGCCAGCAGTTATGGAGTAGCTAGGCCCGGGGAGCTGTTTTTT.

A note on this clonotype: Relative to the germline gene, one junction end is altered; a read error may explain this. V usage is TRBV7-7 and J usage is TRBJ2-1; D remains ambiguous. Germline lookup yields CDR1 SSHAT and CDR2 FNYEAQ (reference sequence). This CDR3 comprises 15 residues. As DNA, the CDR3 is TGTGCTAGCAGCGTAATGGTGGGTCCGGGCAATGAGCAGTTCTTC. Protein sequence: CASSVMVGPGNEQFF.

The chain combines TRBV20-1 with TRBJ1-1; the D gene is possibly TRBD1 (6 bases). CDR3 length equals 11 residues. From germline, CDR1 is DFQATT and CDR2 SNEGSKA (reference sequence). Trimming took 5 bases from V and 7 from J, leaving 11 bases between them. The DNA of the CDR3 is TGCAGTGCTCAACAGGGTTTTGAAGCTTTCTTT. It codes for CSAQQGFEAFF.

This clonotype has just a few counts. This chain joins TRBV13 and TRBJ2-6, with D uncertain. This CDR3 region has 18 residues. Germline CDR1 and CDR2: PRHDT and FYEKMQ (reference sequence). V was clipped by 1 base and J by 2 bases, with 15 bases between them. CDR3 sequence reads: CASSLEARFAAGANVLTF. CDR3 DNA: TGTGCCAGCAGCTTAGAGGCCAGGTTTGCTGCTGGGGCCAACGTCCTGACTTTC.

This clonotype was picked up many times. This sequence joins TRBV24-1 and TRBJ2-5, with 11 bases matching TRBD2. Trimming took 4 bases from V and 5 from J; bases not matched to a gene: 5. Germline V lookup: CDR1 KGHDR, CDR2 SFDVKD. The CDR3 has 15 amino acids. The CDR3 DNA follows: TGTGCCACCAGTGAAACTAGCGGGAGCGGGGAGACCCAGTACTTC. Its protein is CATSETSGSGETQYF.

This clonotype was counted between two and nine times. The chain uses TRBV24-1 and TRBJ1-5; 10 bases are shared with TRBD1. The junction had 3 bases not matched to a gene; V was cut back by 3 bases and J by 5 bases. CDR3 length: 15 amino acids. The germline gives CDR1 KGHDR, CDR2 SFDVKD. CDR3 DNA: TGTGCCACCAGTGATCCAGGGACAGGGGATCAGCCCCAGCATTTT. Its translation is CATSDPGTGDQPQHF.

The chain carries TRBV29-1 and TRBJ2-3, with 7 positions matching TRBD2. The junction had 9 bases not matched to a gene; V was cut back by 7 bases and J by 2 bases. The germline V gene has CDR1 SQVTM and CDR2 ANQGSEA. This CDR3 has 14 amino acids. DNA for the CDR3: TGCAGCGCAGATTATGGGGACTACACAGATACGCAGTATTTT. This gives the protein CSADYGDYTDTQYF.

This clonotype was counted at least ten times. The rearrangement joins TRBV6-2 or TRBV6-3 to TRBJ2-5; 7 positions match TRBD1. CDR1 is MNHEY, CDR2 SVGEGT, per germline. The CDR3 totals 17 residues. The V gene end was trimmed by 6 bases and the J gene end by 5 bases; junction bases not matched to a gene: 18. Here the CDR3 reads CASRSLPRGKVKETQYF. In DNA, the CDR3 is TGTGCCAGCAGATCACTCCCCAGGGGGAAGGTAAAGGAGACCCAGTACTTC.

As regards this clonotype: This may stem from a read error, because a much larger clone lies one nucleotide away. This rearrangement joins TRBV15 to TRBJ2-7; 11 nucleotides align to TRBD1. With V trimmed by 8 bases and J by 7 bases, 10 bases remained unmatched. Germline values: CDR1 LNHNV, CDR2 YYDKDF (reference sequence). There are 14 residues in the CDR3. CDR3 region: CATGTWDRGREQYF. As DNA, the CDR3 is TGTGCCACCGGCACCTGGGACAGGGGGAGAGAGCAGTACTTC.

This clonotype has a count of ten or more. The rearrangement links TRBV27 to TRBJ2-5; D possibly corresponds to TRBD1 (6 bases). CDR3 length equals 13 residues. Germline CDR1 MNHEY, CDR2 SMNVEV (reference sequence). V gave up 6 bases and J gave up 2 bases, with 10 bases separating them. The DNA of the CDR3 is TGTGCCAGCAGCGGACAGACGCAAGAGACCCAGTACTTC. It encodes CASSGQTQETQYF.

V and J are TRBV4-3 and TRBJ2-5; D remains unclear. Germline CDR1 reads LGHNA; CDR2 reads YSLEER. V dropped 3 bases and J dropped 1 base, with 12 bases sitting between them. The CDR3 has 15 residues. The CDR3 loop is CASSHALLSQETQYF. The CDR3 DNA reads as TGCGCCAGCAGCCATGCCTTACTGAGCCAAGAGACCCAGTACTTC.

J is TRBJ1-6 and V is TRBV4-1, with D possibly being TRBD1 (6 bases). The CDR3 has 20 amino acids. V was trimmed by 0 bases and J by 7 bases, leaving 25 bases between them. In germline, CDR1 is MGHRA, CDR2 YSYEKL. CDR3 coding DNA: TGCGCCAGCAGCCAAGATAGGCGGGCGCCCCGAGGACAGCAAAATTCACCCCTCCACTTT. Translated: CASSQDRRAPRGQQNSPLHF.

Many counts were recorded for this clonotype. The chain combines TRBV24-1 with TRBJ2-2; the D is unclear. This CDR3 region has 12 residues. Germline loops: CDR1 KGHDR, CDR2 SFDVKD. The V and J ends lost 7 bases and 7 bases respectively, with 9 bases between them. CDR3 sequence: CATRVQGGELFF. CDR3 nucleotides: TGTGCCACCAGGGTCCAAGGCGGGGAGCTGTTTTTT.

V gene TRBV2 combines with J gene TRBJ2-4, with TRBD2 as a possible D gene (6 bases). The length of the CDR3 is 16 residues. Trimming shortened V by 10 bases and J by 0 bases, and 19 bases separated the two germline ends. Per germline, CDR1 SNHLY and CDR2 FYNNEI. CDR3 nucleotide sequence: TGTGCCACCGGAGGGAGACAGAAGCTAGCCAAAAACATTCAGTACTTC. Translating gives CATGGRQKLAKNIQYF.

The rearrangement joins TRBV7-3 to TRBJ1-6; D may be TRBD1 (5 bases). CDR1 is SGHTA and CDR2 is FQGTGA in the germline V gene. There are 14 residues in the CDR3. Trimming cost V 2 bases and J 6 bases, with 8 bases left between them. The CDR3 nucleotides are TGTGCCAGCAGCTTACAGGGCCTTAATTCACCCCTCCACTTT. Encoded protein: CASSLQGLNSPLHF.

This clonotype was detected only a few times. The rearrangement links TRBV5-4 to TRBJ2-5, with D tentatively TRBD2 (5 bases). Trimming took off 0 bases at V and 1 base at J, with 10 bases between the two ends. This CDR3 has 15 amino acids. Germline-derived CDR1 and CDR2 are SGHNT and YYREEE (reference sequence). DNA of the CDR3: TGTGCCAGCAGCTTGGGAGGGTTAGTCCAAGAGACCCAGTACTTC. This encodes CASSLGGLVQETQYF.

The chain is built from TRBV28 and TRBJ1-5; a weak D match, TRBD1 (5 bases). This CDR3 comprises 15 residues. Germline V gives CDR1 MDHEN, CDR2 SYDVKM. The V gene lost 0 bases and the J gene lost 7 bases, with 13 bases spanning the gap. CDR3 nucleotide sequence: TGTGCCAGCAGTTTATGGGCCCGACGGGGGCAGCCCCAGCATTTT. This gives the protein CASSLWARRGQPQHF.

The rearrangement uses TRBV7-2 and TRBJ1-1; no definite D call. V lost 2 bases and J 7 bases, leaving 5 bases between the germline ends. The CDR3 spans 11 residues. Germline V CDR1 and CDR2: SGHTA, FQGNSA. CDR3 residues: CASSLQVEAFF. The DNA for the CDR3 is TGTGCCAGCAGCTTACAGGTTGAAGCTTTCTTT. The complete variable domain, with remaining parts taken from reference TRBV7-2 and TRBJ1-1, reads GAGVSQSPSNKVTEKGKDVELRCDPISGHTALYWYRQSLGQGLEFLIYFQGNSAPDKSGLPSDRFSAERTGGSVSTLTIQRTQQEDSAVYLCASSLQVEAFFGQGTRLTVV.